This T cell receptor beta chain was profiled in a study of cytomegalovirus exposure and HLA in healthy donors. It was with 60 Vbeta and 13 Jbeta primers that the PCR ran. Measured with immunoSEQ multiplex PCR; TCRdb has only the in-frame clones, and not every one. The record lists under 45,000 clones, of which the ten most abundant hold just under 4%. The sequence was collected from a male donor in good health and CMV-seronegative. Sample: PBMCs.

The CDR3 nucleotides read TGCGCCAGCAGCTTGGTGACAGGGGGCTACGAGCAGTACTTC. Protein sequence: CASSLVTGGYEQYF. The genes are TRBV5-1 and TRBJ2-7, with 9 bases fitting TRBD1. Germline V CDR1 and CDR2: SGHRS, YFSETQ. This CDR3 has 14 amino acids. Germline trimming cut 0 bases from V and 3 bases from J; bases unmatched to any gene: 1.